Described below is a single T cell receptor beta chain sequence and its context. This clone's antigen is unknown. The record has no base qualities; no much larger clone is one base away. The source of the sample is a study of high-grade serous ovarian cancer treatment subgroups (dated by TCRdb to about 2021). General notes on the study: Sequencing yielded a mean of around 14,000 reads and 7,000 to 9,000 unique TCR beta rearrangements per sample. The study examined TCR beta repertoires in high-grade serous ovarian cancer patients who were grouped under a laparoscopic triage algorithm by complete gross resection or by neoadjuvant chemotherapy response. A cohort of 30 or so patients was included: roughly 10 with no residual disease after primary surgery (R0), roughly 10 who were excellent NACT responders, and roughly 10 who were poor NACT responders. In total there were 90 samples, since every patient provided one primary tumor sample and two metastatic tumor samples.

At the junction V is shortened by 4 bases and J by 0 bases; bases outside the gene matches: 3. The CDR3 measures 14 amino acids from cysteine to phenylalanine. Kept here is only the CDR3 DNA, which spans 42 bases and is read in frame from base 1. The germline V gene yields SGDLS for CDR1 and YYNGEE for CDR2. Tumor samples were collected prior to definitive surgery or chemotherapy. Genomic DNA was extracted by the MD Anderson Biospecimen Extraction Resource, and TCR sequencing was done by the MD Anderson Cancer Genomics Laboratory. Results the study describes overall, beyond this receptor: Repertoire similarity between tumors from the same patient ranged from roughly 0.095 to 0.85, while tumors from different patients showed almost no similarity. TCR repertoire analyses were focused on CDR3, and CDR1 and CDR2 were not analyzed. TCR clonal relatedness was found to be positively correlated with neoantigen level and, by trend, with copy number variation and mutation load derived from whole-genome sequencing. Bulk tumor TCR sequencing lacked spatial information, limiting insight into HGSC tumor complexity and diversity.

High-throughput TCR profiling via ImmunoSEQ was performed on the roughly 100 tumor samples. The study's processing was this. Repertoire diversity metrics included richness (unique productive sequences), clonality, evenness and relatedness; Bhattacharyya coefficient assessed similarity between samples. Conclusions stayed consistent in a sensitivity analysis that left out TCRs with fewer than two reads. TCRdb limited this immuneACCESS table to in-frame rearrangements with V and J called. A share of clones is missing; checked studies link under half to unresolved V genes, and the rest is unexplained. V, J and clone size are those of that table, while D and trimming were read from the DNA. This sample gives a few thousand clones in total; under 70% of them show up just once. The ten largest clonotypes hold 13% to 15% of the sample.

Recombination joined TRBV9 with TRBJ1-1; 7 junctional bases match TRBD1. Sequencing used tumor tissue. This clonotype was sampled from a human donor with high-grade serous ovarian cancer. In nucleotide form, the sequence is TGTGCCAGCAGCCCGGGACAGTTGAACACTGAAGCTTTCTTT. This is translated as CASSPGQLNTEAFF.